Sequencing of this TCR beta chain was carried out in a study of kidney transplant recipient with SARS-CoV-2 infection. Germline V CDR1 and CDR2: KGHSY, FQNENV. CDR3 length equals 17 residues. The V gene lost 3 bases and the J gene lost 4 bases, with 21 bases spanning the gap. MiXCR, run by TCRdb on the reads, gives a single entry per CDR3 protein. The data contain fewer than 250,000 distinct CDR3 sequences, 25% to 30% of them singletons. This clonotype was detected ten times or more. The sequences come from a blood sample, collected at baseline and on roughly day 120 from a kidney transplant recipient. The chain joins TRBV16 to TRBJ1-2; D ambiguous. This clonotype was sampled from a male patient aged 25-45 years who had COVID-19 and was a kidney transplant recipient. Some T cells may be transferred from the graft donor. CDR3 sequence: CASSHEAVVRKTYGYTF. The CDR3, as DNA: TGTGCCAGCAGCCATGAAGCGGTCGTTAGAAAGACCTATGGCTACACCTTC. Complete variable domain (other parts from reference TRBV16 and TRBJ1-2): GEEVAQTPKHLVRGEGQKAKLYCAPIKGHSYVFWYQQVLKNEFKFLISFQNENVFDETGMPKERFSAKCLPNSPCSLEIQATKLEDSAVYFCASSHEAVVRKTYGYTFGSGTRLTVV.